These 10 T cell receptor beta chains originate from one sample sequenced in a study of blood T cells in healthy people across ages. Primers used in a second PCR of about 7 to 11 cycles were a sample-barcoded 5' primer and a J-beta primer mix. TCRdb re-called the 5' RACE reads through MiXCR, storing one row per CDR3 protein. The table records about 1.8 million distinct CDR3 sequences, around half of them present only once. The specimen sequenced was blood. The receptors come from a woman between 40 and 50 years old in good health.

Notes on this clonotype: The junction and the germline gene differ at one end; a read error may be behind it. This CDR3 reads CASSLGTDYYYGYTF. The CDR3 region has the DNA TGTGCCAGCAGCTTGGGGACTGACTACTACTACGGCTACACCTTC. The J gene is TRBJ1-2, the V gene TRBV5-6, with D uncertain. Germline CDR1 reads SGHDT; CDR2 reads YYEEEE. The CDR3 runs 15 residues.

This clonotype was seen more than once but under ten times. The chain joins TRBV24-1 to TRBJ2-1; TRBD2 agrees at 8 bases. This CDR3 has 13 residues. V dropped 6 bases and J dropped 6; count of bases not matched to a gene: 3. Germline CDR1 KGHDR, CDR2 SFDVKD. CDR3 sequence reads: CATSHSGVNEQFF. CDR3 DNA: TGTGCCACCAGTCATAGCGGGGTCAATGAGCAGTTCTTC.

This sequence joins TRBV25-1 and TRBJ2-3; the match to TRBD2 covers 9 bases. In germline, CDR1 is MGHDK, CDR2 SYGVNS. Trimming at V came to 3 bases and at J to 4 bases, leaving 5 bases not matched to a gene. The CDR3 runs to 15 residues. The CDR3: CASSDRRGGPDTQYF. CDR3 nucleotide sequence: TGTGCCAGCAGTGACCGGCGGGGGGGCCCAGATACGCAGTATTTT.

This chain links TRBV20-1 with TRBJ1-1; D uncertain. Deletions cut 0 bases from V and 1 base from J, with 6 bases between. CDR1 and CDR2 (germline): DFQATT, SNEGSKA (reference sequence). This CDR3 has 13 amino acids. For the CDR3, the DNA is TGCAGTGCTAGAGAGTTTTGGAACACTGAAGCTTTCTTT. As protein: CSAREFWNTEAFF.

The chain employs TRBV9 and TRBJ2-5; no reliable D call. The germline gives CDR1 SGDLS, CDR2 YYNGEE. This CDR3 spans 14 amino acids. Trimming took off 0 bases at V and 9 bases at J, with 15 bases between the two ends. The CDR3 region has the DNA TGTGCCAGCAGCGTAGCTCTCCGGAGTGTTCCCCAGTACTTC. It yields the protein CASSVALRSVPQYF.

This clonotype has a single count. The CDR3 DNA reads as TGCAGTGCTAGCAAACGGGGGGTTACCTACGAGCAGTACTTC. Protein sequence: CSASKRGVTYEQYF. The chain combines TRBV20-1 with TRBJ2-7; 7 nucleotides match TRBD2. After removal of 3 bases from V and 2 bases from J, the junction contained 7 bases not matched to a gene. This CDR3 has 14 amino acids. Germline V gene data show CDR1 as DFQATT and CDR2 as SNEGSKA (reference sequence).

The chain joins TRBV10-3 to TRBJ2-5; 7 bases agree with TRBD1. The CDR3 totals 14 residues. The germline gives CDR1 ENHRY, CDR2 SYGVKD. J gave up 4 bases and V 5 bases, and 7 bases lay outside the gene matches. CDR3 residues: CAISPEGATETQYF. The CDR3 DNA sequence: TGTGCCATCAGTCCTGAGGGGGCTACAGAGACCCAGTACTTC.

The table lists this clonotype with a few counts. Written as DNA, the CDR3 is TGCAGCGCCGAAGCGGGAGGGAGTAAACAGTACTTC. Translating it yields CSAEAGGSKQYF. The chain carries TRBV29-1 and TRBJ2-4; 10 positions match TRBD2. The V gene's germline CDR1 is SQVTM and CDR2 ANQGSEA. V was clipped by 7 bases and J by 13 bases; unmatched bases: 10. The CDR3 loop spans 12 amino acids.

The chain joins TRBV5-1 to TRBJ1-2; no clear D gene. The ends were cut back, 6 bases at V and 4 bases at J, with 19 bases in the middle. The CDR3 is made up of 15 amino acids. CDR1 and CDR2 from the germline V gene are SGHRS and YFSETQ. The CDR3 loop reads CASTSVGSSGYGYTF. The CDR3, as DNA: TGCGCCAGCACCTCCGTTGGCAGCTCAGGCTATGGCTACACCTTC.

This clonotype was counted at least ten times. The V gene is TRBV7-9, the J gene TRBJ2-7, with no clear D. V was pared by 5 bases and J by 2 bases, with 13 bases between. CDR3 length: 14 amino acids. Germline loops: CDR1 SEHNR, CDR2 FQNEAQ (reference sequence). CDR3: CASSAPAEPYEQYF. The CDR3 DNA sequence: TGTGCCAGCAGCGCCCCCGCGGAACCCTACGAGCAGTACTTC.